Listed below are T cell receptor beta chains from one sample, sequenced in a study of T cell clonotyping in hematopoietic cell transplantation. Sequencing was performed with immunoSEQ multiplex PCR; in TCRdb, only in-frame clones are kept and a portion is missing. This table has about 70,000 clones, about 94% appearing once. Sequencing used peripheral blood mononuclear cells. The source of these receptors is a man aged 45-60 years in good health. Some clones in this sample may be carry-over from other donors' samples. CDR3s include the opening cysteine and the closing phenylalanine or tryptophan. The D gene is left open where the match is weak. Where a row states a size, it is once, few, many or the class of an expanded clone; other rows omit it.

>.|TRBJ2-5|13|.|TRBV7-9
CASSLQVTETQYF
TGTGCCAGCAGCCTTCAAGTTACAGAGACCCAGTACTTC
>.|TRBJ2-2|13|.|TRBV5-1
CASSFYSTGELFF
TGCGCCAGCAGCTTCTACAGCACCGGGGAGCTGTTTTTT
>.|TRBJ2-7|14|TRBD1|TRBV6-5
CASSRQGATYEQYF
TGTGCCAGCAGTAGACAGGGGGCGACCTACGAGCAGTACTTC
>.|TRBJ2-3|14|.|TRBV7-2
CASSLKNSPNTQYF
TGTGCCAGCAGCCTCAAGAACTCGCCAAATACGCAGTATTTT
>.|TRBJ2-3|11|.|TRBV5-1
CASSSTDTQYF
TGCGCCAGCAGTAGTACAGATACGCAGTATTTT
>.|TRBJ1-1|15|.|TRBV5-8
CASSLRVGVNTEAFF
TGTGCCAGCAGCCTCAGGGTAGGGGTGAACACTGAAGCTTTCTTT
>.|TRBJ1-3|15|TRBD1|TRBV4-2
CASSQGRTGGNTIYF
TGTGCCAGCAGCCAAGGGAGGACAGGGGGAAACACCATATATTTT
>few|TRBJ1-5|12|.|TRBV6-6
CASGGGNQPQHF
TGTGCCAGCGGGGGGGGCAATCAGCCCCAGCATTTT
>.|TRBJ1-4|13|.|TRBV2
CASSGMTNEKLFF
TGTGCCAGCAGTGGAATGACTAATGAAAAACTGTTTTTT
>.|TRBJ2-7|15|TRBD2|TRBV9
CASSLEAGIRYEQYF
TGTGCCAGCAGCCTCGAAGCGGGAATCCGCTACGAGCAGTACTTC
>.|TRBJ2-5|14|.|TRBV11-2
CASSLPGGTETQYF
TGTGCCAGCAGCTTACCGGGGGGCACGGAGACCCAGTACTTC
>once|TRBJ1-1|14|TRBD1|TRBV4-3
CASSQAQGDTEAFF
TGCGCCAGCAGCCAGGCTCAGGGGGACACTGAAGCTTTCTTT
>.|TRBJ2-7|14|.|TRBV5-6
CASNSRQPTYEQYF
TGTGCCAGCAACTCTAGACAGCCGACCTACGAGCAGTACTTC
>.|TRBJ2-1|15|.|TRBV5-1
CASSFVLADYNEQFF
TGCGCCAGCAGCTTTGTCTTAGCGGACTACAATGAGCAGTTCTTC
>once|TRBJ2-7|14|.|TRBV5-4
CASRGDRSTYEQYF
TGTGCCAGCAGGGGAGACCGCAGCACCTACGAGCAGTACTTC
>once|TRBJ2-7|15|.|TRBV28
CASSFGDNYSYEQYF
TGTGCCAGCAGTTTTGGGGACAACTACTCCTACGAGCAGTACTTC
>.|TRBJ1-1|13|.|TRBV6-1
CASSEHQDTEAFF
TGTGCCAGCAGTGAACACCAGGACACTGAAGCTTTCTTT
>.|TRBJ2-3|15|TRBD2|TRBV28
CASCRRGGLTDTQYF
TGTGCCAGCTGTAGGCGGGGGGGCCTGACAGATACGCAGTATTTT
>once|TRBJ1-5|14|.|TRBV6-6
CASSGGTLDQPQHF
TGTGCCAGCAGTGGAGGGACACTCGATCAGCCCCAGCATTTT
>.|TRBJ2-2|14|.|TRBV6-6
CASSYYAGTGELFF
TGTGCCAGCAGTTACTATGCAGGCACCGGGGAGCTGTTTTTT
>.|TRBJ2-6|17|.|TRBV28
CASTPSGQLSGANVLTF
TGTGCCAGCACCCCCTCCGGACAGCTCTCTGGGGCCAACGTCCTGACTTTC
>.|TRBJ2-1|15|TRBD2|TRBV6-5
CASTGGTSRHNEQFF
TGTGCCAGCACCGGGGGGACTAGCCGGCACAATGAGCAGTTCTTC
>.|TRBJ1-1|13|.|TRBV14
CASSLQGYTEAFF
TGTGCCAGCAGCCTACAGGGTTACACTGAAGCTTTCTTT
>once|TRBJ2-2|18|TRBD2|TRBV6-4
CASSPRLAGGLNTGELFF
TGTGCCAGCAGCCCAAGGCTAGCGGGAGGACTGAACACCGGGGAGCTGTTTTTT
>.|TRBJ2-1|11|TRBD1|TRBV20-1
CSALRQGEQFF
TGCAGTGCCCTCAGACAGGGCGAGCAGTTCTTC
>.|TRBJ2-2|17|TRBD2|TRBV9
CASSPAVSGSPGGELFF
TGTGCCAGCAGCCCTGCCGTGAGCGGGAGTCCCGGCGGGGAGCTGTTTTTT
>.|TRBJ1-5|15|.|TRBV29-1
CSVEGYLERPRPQHF
TGCAGCGTTGAAGGCTATCTGGAGCGGCCTCGGCCCCAGCATTTT
>.|TRBJ1-3|16|.|TRBV5-6
CASSLMGAESVYTIYF
TGTGCCAGCAGCTTGATGGGGGCCGAAAGTGTGTACACCATATATTTT
>.|TRBJ2-7|14|.|TRBV4-3
CASSQDHYLYEQYF
TGCGCCAGCAGCCAAGATCACTACCTCTACGAGCAGTACTTC
>once|TRBJ1-3|15|.|TRBV25-1
CASSEYYSSGNTIYF
TGTGCCAGCAGTGAATATTACAGCTCTGGAAACACCATATATTTT
>.|TRBJ1-5|14|.|TRBV9
CASSVGNRNQPQHF
TGTGCCAGCAGCGTAGGCAATCGCAATCAGCCCCAGCATTTT
>.|TRBJ1-2|12|.|TRBV6-1
CASSENSWGYTF
TGTGCCAGCAGTGAAAACTCGTGGGGCTACACCTTC
>.|TRBJ2-2|19|TRBD2|TRBV4-2
CASSHLPGLAGVSDGELFF
TGTGCCAGCAGCCATCTCCCGGGACTAGCGGGAGTTAGTGACGGGGAGCTGTTTTTT
>.|TRBJ1-3|10|.|TRBV28
CASSDYTIYF
TGTGCCAGCAGTGATTACACCATATATTTT
>.|TRBJ2-1|15|.|TRBV14
CASSQGQGTYNEQFF
TGTGCCAGCAGCCAAGGTCAGGGTACTTACAATGAGCAGTTCTTC
>.|TRBJ2-7|16|TRBD2|TRBV10-3
CAIRGGIAGTSYEQYF
TGTGCCATCAGGGGGGGGATAGCGGGAACTTCCTACGAGCAGTACTTC
>once|TRBJ2-7|15|TRBD1|TRBV10-3
CAIKLTGGSSYEQYF
TGTGCCATCAAACTGACAGGGGGAAGCTCCTACGAGCAGTACTTC
>.|TRBJ1-2|14|.|TRBV25-1
CASSEAGSNYGYTF
TGTGCCAGCAGTGAGGCTGGTTCTAACTATGGCTACACCTTC
>few|TRBJ2-4|14|TRBD1|TRBV5-1
CASSPGTGKNIQYF
TGCGCCAGCAGCCCCGGGACAGGGAAAAACATTCAGTACTTC
>.|TRBJ2-1|15|.|TRBV11-3
CASSLGGSAGNEQFF
TGTGCCAGCAGCTTAGGGGGGTCCGCGGGGAATGAGCAGTTCTTC
>.|TRBJ2-3|18|TRBD2|TRBV4-2
CASSQEGTSGPSTDTQYF
TGTGCCAGCAGCCAAGAAGGGACTAGCGGTCCTAGCACAGATACGCAGTATTTT
>.|TRBJ2-3|13|.|TRBV7-2
CASSLNLVSTQYF
TGTGCCAGCAGCTTAAATCTTGTCAGCACGCAGTATTTT
>.|TRBJ2-2|14|.|TRBV4-2
CASSQDLRVGELFF
TGTGCCAGCAGCCAAGATCTAAGGGTCGGGGAGCTGTTTTTT
>.|TRBJ2-1|15|TRBD1|TRBV6-1
CASSVNTGQYNEQFF
TGTGCCAGCAGTGTCAACACGGGACAGTACAATGAGCAGTTCTTC
>.|TRBJ2-1|16|.|TRBV5-4
CASSLEAFPQGNEQFF
TGTGCCAGCAGCTTGGAGGCATTCCCCCAAGGCAATGAGCAGTTCTTC
>once|TRBJ1-5|14|.|TRBV6-6
CASSYGGSNQPQHF
TGTGCCAGCAGTTATGGGGGGAGCAATCAGCCCCAGCATTTT
>.|TRBJ1-4|15|.|TRBV6-6
CASRPYREGNEKLFF
TGTGCCAGCAGGCCCTACAGGGAGGGTAATGAAAAACTGTTTTTT
>.|TRBJ1-4|14|TRBD1|TRBV6-5
CASKGRTGNEKLFF
TGTGCCAGCAAGGGAAGGACAGGGAATGAAAAACTGTTTTTT
>.|TRBJ2-7|15|.|TRBV6-1
CASSEPWKPAYEQYF
TGTGCCAGCAGTGAACCTTGGAAACCCGCCTACGAGCAGTACTTC
>.|TRBJ1-2|15|TRBD1|TRBV6-1
CASSIGSGTGNGYTF
TGTGCCAGCAGTATCGGGTCCGGGACAGGAAATGGCTACACCTTC
>.|TRBJ2-7|19|.|TRBV4-1
CASSQSGGPGQGIGYEQYF
TGCGCCAGCAGCCAATCCGGAGGTCCGGGGCAGGGGATCGGGTACGAGCAGTACTTC
>.|TRBJ1-4|14|.|TRBV11-2
CASSVVGVHEKLFF
TGTGCCAGCAGCGTGGTGGGGGTGCATGAAAAACTGTTTTTT
>.|TRBJ1-4|14|.|TRBV19
CASTGPATNEKLFF
TGTGCCAGCACAGGACCCGCAACTAATGAAAAACTGTTTTTT
>.|TRBJ2-7|15|.|TRBV5-1
CASSQSPGSLYEQYF
TGCGCCAGCAGCCAATCCCCAGGGAGCCTCTACGAGCAGTACTTC
>.|TRBJ2-5|15|.|TRBV5-6
CASSLVSGVRETQYF
TGTGCCAGCAGCTTGGTCTCCGGGGTTCGAGAGACCCAGTACTTC
>.|TRBJ2-2|17|.|TRBV19
CASSRGGPRYPTGELFF
TGTGCCAGTAGTAGGGGGGGGCCCCGGTACCCCACCGGGGAGCTGTTTTTT
>.|TRBJ2-3|14|TRBD1|TRBV5-1
CASSRDRDTDTQYF
TGCGCCAGCAGCCGGGACAGGGACACAGATACGCAGTATTTT
>once|TRBJ2-3|13|.|TRBV7-8
CASSLDHTDTQYF
TGTGCCAGCAGCCTAGACCACACAGATACGCAGTATTTT
>.|TRBJ1-1|16|.|TRBV14
CASSQDLTGPNTEAFF
TGTGCCAGCAGCCAAGATCTAACAGGGCCTAACACTGAAGCTTTCTTT
>.|TRBJ2-7|15|TRBD2|TRBV4-2
CASSQETSGSSEQYF
TGTGCCAGCAGCCAAGAAACTAGCGGGAGTAGCGAGCAGTACTTC